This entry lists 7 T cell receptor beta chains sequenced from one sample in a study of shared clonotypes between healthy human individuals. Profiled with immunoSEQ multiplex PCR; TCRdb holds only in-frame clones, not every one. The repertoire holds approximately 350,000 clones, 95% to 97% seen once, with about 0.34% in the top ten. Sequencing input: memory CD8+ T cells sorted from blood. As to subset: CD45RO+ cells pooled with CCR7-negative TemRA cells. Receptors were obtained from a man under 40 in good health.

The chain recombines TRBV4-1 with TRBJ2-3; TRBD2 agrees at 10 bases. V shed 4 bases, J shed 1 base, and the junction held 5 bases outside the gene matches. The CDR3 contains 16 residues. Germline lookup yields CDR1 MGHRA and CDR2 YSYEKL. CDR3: CASSLTGTSGTDTQYF. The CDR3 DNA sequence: TGCGCCAGCAGCCTAACCGGGACTAGCGGCACAGATACGCAGTATTTT.

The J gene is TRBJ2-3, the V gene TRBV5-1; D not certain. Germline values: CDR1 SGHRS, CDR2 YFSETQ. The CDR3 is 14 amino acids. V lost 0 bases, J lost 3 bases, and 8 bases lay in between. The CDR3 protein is CASSLEAGTDTQYF. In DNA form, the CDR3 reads TGCGCCAGCAGCTTGGAGGCTGGAACAGATACGCAGTATTTT.

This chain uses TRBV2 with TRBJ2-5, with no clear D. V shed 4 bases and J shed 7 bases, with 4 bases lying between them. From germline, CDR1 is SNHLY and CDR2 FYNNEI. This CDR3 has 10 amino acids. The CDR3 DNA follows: TGTGCCAGCAGTGTGTCGACCCAGTACTTC. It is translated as CASSVSTQYF.

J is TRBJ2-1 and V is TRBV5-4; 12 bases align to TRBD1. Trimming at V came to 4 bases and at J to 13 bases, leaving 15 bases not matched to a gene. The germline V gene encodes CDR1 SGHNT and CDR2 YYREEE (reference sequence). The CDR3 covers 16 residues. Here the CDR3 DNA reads TGTGCCAGCAGCGCAACCCGGGACAGGGGGCAGGGAGGCCAGTTCTTC. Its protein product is CASSATRDRGQGGQFF.

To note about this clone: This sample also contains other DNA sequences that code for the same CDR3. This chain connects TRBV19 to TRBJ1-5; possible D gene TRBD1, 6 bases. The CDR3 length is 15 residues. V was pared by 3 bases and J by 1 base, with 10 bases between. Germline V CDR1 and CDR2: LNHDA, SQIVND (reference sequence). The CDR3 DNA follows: TGTGCCAGTAGTATGGGCAGGGGCAGCAATCAGCCCCAGCATTTT. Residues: CASSMGRGSNQPQHF.

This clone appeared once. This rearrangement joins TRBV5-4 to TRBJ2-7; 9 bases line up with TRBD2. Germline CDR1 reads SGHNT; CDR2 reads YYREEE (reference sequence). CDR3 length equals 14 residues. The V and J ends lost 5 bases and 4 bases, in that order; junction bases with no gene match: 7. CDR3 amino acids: CASSVAGADYEQYF. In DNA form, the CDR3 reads TGTGCCAGCAGTGTAGCGGGAGCCGATTACGAGCAGTACTTC.

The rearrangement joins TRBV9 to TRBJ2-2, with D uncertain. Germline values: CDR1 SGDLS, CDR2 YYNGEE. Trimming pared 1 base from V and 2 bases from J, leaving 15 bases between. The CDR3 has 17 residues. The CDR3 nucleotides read TGTGCCAGCAGCGTAACCGGCCGGGTCCTTAACACCGGGGAGCTGTTTTTT. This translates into CASSVTGRVLNTGELFF.